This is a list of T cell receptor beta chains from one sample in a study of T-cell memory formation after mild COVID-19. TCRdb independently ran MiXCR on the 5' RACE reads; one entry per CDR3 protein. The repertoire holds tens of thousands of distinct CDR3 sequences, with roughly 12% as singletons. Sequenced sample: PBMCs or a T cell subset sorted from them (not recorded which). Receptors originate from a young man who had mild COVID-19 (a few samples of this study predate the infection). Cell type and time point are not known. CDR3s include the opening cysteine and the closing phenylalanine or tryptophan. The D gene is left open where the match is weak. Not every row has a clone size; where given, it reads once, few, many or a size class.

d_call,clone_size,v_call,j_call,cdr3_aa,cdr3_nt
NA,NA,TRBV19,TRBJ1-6,CASSKQQSANSPLHF,TGTGCCAGTAGTAAGCAGCAATCGGCTAATTCACCCCTCCACTTT
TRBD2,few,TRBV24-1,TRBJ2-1,CATSDSGSSYNEQFF,TGTGCCACCAGTGATAGCGGGAGCTCCTACAATGAGCAGTTCTTC
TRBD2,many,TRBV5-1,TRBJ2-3,CASSPYSGGGATDTQYF,TGCGCCAGCAGCCCCTACTCGGGCGGGGGAGCCACAGATACGCAGTATTTT
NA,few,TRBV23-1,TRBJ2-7,CASTSTGEAYEQYF,TGCGCCAGCACTAGTACCGGGGAGGCCTACGAGCAGTACTTC
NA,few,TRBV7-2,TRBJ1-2,CASSRTRNYGYTF,TGTGCCAGCAGCCGCACCAGGAACTATGGCTACACCTTC
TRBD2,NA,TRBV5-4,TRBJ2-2,CASSLHLGTSGGIGELFF,TGTGCCAGCAGCCTACACCTCGGGACTAGCGGGGGGATCGGGGAGCTGTTTTTT
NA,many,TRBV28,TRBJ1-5,CASSFAGQPQHF,TGTGCCAGCAGTTTCGCAGGTCAGCCCCAGCATTTT
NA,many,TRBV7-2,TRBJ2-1,CASSLEKTRALSYNEQFF,TGTGCCAGCAGCTTAGAGAAAACGCGCGCCCTCTCCTACAATGAGCAGTTCTTC
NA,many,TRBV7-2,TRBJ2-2,CASSPDTGELFF,TGTGCCAGCAGCCCAGACACCGGGGAGCTGTTTTTT
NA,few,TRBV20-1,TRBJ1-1,CSAIRGQGSTEAFF,TGCAGTGCTATTCGGGGGCAGGGGAGCACTGAAGCTTTCTTT
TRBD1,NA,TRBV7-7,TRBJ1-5,CASSLGQGDSNQPQHF,TGTGCTAGCAGCTTAGGACAGGGGGATAGCAATCAGCCCCAGCATTTT
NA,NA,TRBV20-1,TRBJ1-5,CSARVRLAGQPQHF,TGCAGTGCTAGAGTCAGATTGGCGGGTCAGCCCCAGCATTTT
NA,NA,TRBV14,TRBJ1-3,CASSSSAHFSSGNTIYF,TGTGCCAGCAGTTCCTCTGCGCATTTCTCCTCTGGAAACACCATATATTTT
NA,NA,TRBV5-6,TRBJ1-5,CASNTRQEASLGNQPQHF,TGTGCCAGCAACACCCGGCAGGAAGCTTCCCTGGGCAATCAGCCCCAGCATTTT
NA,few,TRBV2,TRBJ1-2,CASSEEIGAYGYTF,TGTGCCAGCAGTGAAGAAATCGGGGCCTATGGCTACACCTTC
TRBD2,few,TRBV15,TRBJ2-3,CATSRGPLAGGPDTQYF,TGTGCCACCAGCAGGGGACCACTAGCGGGGGGGCCAGATACGCAGTATTTT
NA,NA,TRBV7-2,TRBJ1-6,CASSLRYGDSPLHF,TGTGCCAGCAGCTTAAGGTACGGCGACTCACCCCTCCACTTT
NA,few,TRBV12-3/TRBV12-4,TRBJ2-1,CASIQGGIGYNEQFF,TGTGCCAGCATTCAGGGGGGTATTGGCTACAATGAGCAGTTCTTC
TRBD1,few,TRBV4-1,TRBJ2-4,CASSQPGQWAKNIQYF,TGCGCCAGCAGCCAACCGGGACAGTGGGCCAAAAACATTCAGTACTTC
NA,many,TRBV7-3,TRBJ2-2,CASRPSRGNTGELFF,TGTGCCAGCAGGCCGTCCAGGGGGAACACCGGGGAGCTGTTTTTT
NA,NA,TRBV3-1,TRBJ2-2,CASSQDLAALAGELFF,TGTGCCAGCAGCCAAGATTTGGCGGCCTTAGCCGGGGAGCTGTTTTTT
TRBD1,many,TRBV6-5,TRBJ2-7,CASRQGQGRNEQYF,TGTGCCAGCAGACAGGGACAGGGTCGTAACGAGCAGTACTTC
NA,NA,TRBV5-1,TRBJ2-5,CASSYPSGETQYF,TGCGCCAGCAGCTACCCATCGGGGGAGACCCAGTACTTC
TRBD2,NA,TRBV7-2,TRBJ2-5,CASSLRQRGDQETQYF,TGTGCCAGCAGCTTACGGCAGCGGGGGGACCAGGAGACCCAGTACTTC
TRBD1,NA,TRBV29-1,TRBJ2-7,CSVYSTGDYEQYF,TGCAGCGTTTACTCGACAGGGGACTACGAGCAGTACTTC
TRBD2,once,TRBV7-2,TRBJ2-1,CASSLDGTSGSEQFF,TGTGCCAGCAGCTTAGATGGGACTAGCGGGAGTGAGCAGTTCTTC
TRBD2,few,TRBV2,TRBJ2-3,CASSGGTSSSDTQYF,TGTGCCAGCAGTGGGGGGACTAGCAGTTCAGATACGCAGTATTTT
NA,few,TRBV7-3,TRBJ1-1,CASSLGGGYTEAFF,TGTGCCAGCAGCTTAGGGGGCGGATACACTGAAGCTTTCTTT
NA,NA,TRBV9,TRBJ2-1,CASSVSAVVTFRQRSYNEQFF,TGTGCCAGCAGCGTGTCGGCCGTGGTAACGTTCCGCCAGAGGTCCTACAATGAGCAGTTCTTC
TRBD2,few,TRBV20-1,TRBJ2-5,CSARTPSGQETQYF,TGCAGTGCTAGAACCCCTAGCGGCCAAGAGACCCAGTACTTC
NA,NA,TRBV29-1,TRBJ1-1,CSAGSNTEAFF,TGCAGCGCCGGCTCGAACACTGAAGCTTTCTTT
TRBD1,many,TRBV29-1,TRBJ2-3,CSVTHPDRGVTDTQYF,TGCAGCGTCACCCACCCTGACAGGGGGGTAACAGATACGCAGTATTTT
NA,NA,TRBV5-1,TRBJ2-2,CASSSPTNTGELFFF,NA
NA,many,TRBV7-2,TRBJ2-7,CASSFAYEQYF,TGTGCCAGCAGCTTCGCGTACGAGCAGTACTTC
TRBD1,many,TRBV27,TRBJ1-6,CASSLGRDRSNSPLHF,TGTGCCAGCAGTCTGGGGAGGGACAGAAGTAATTCACCCCTCCACTTT
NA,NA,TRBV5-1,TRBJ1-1,CASSSKTAETEAFF,TGCGCCAGCAGCTCAAAGACAGCGGAGACTGAAGCTTTCTTT
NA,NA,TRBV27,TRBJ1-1,CASRGVSLRTEAFF,TGTGCCAGCAGGGGGGTCAGCCTCCGGACTGAAGCTTTCTTT
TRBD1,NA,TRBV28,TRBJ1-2,CASSPRQGTRSYGYTF,TGTGCCAGCAGTCCCCGACAGGGAACTAGATCATATGGCTACACCTTC
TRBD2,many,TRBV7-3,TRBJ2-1,CASSFSGDYNEQFF,TGTGCCAGCAGCTTTAGCGGGGACTACAATGAGCAGTTCTTC
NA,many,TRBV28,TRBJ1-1,CASSLSRGGEAFF,TGTGCCAGCAGTTTATCCCGCGGGGGGGAAGCTTTCTTT
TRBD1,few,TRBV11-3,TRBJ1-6,CASSRDSRNSPLHF,TGTGCCAGCAGCCGGGACAGCAGAAATTCACCCCTCCACTTT
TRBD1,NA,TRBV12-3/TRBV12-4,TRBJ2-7,CASRGSGTGNYEQYF,TGTGCCAGCAGGGGCTCCGGGACAGGGAACTACGAGCAGTACTTC
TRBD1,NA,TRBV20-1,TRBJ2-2,CSASRTGLHGELFF,TGCAGTGCTAGTAGGACAGGGCTGCACGGGGAGCTGTTTTTT
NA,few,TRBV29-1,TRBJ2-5,CSVEEGGVRETQYF,TGCAGCGTTGAAGAGGGTGGGGTAAGAGAGACCCAGTACTTC
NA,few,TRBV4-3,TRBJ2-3,CASSQEIGVGSDTQYF,TGCGCCAGCAGCCAGGAGATAGGGGTCGGCTCGGATACGCAGTATTTT
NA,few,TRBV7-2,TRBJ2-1,CASSTYEVREQFF,TGTGCCAGCAGCACCTATGAGGTCAGGGAGCAGTTCTTC
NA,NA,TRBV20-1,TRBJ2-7,CSATKREGDAYEQYF,TGCAGTGCTACAAAGAGAGAGGGGGACGCCTACGAGCAGTACTTC
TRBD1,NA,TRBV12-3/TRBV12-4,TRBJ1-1,CASRGQGTSEAFF,TGTGCCAGCAGAGGACAGGGAACCTCTGAAGCTTTCTTT
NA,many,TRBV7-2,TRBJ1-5,CASSFGGAQPQHF,TGTGCCAGCAGCTTTGGGGGCGCGCAGCCCCAGCATTTT
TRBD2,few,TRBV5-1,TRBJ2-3,CASSPRGARTDTQYF,TGCGCCAGCAGCCCGCGGGGGGCCCGCACAGATACGCAGTATTTT
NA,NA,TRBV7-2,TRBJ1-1,CASSLLTEAFF,TGTGCCAGCAGCTTACTCACTGAAGCTTTCTTT
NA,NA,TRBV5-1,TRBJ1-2,CASSADGFSNYGYTF,TGCGCCAGCAGCGCGGACGGATTTTCTAACTATGGCTACACCTTC
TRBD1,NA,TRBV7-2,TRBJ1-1,CASSHGDRNTEAFF,TGTGCCAGCAGCCATGGGGACAGAAACACTGAAGCTTTCTTT
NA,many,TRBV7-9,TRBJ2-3,CASRAKRQGNADTQYF,TGTGCCAGCAGGGCGAAAAGGCAGGGGAATGCAGATACGCAGTATTTT
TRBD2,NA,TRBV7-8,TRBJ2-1,CASSLLSGGRSYNEQFF,TGTGCCAGCAGCTTATTGTCGGGAGGGAGATCCTACAATGAGCAGTTCTTC
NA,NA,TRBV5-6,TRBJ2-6,CASSSGANVLTF,TGTGCCAGCAGCTCTGGGGCCAACGTCCTGACTTTC
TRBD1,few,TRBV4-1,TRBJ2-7,CASSPSGQGYSYEQYF,TGCGCCAGCAGCCCGTCCGGACAGGGGTACTCCTACGAGCAGTACTTC
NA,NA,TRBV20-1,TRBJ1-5,CSASLGSNQPQHF,TGCAGTGCCTCTCTAGGGAGCAATCAGCCCCAGCATTTT
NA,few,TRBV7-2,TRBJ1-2,CASSLDSRGYTF,TGTGCCAGCAGCCTTGATTCCCGCGGCTACACCTTC